What follows is one TCR beta chain and its context. PCR amplification relied on 60 Vbeta primers (plus 13 Jbeta primers). In the original processing: About 11 million of the 75 million to 95 million unique TCR beta chains counted in a later analysis were shared. Data came from immunoSEQ multiplex PCR; TCRdb stores just in-frame clones and leaves some out. The V and J calls and clone size come from that table; D and trimming were worked out from the DNA. The data contain 55,000 to 70,000 clones, 60% to 80% of them singletons. Germline lookup yields CDR1 KGHSH and CDR2 LQKENI. The CDR3 has 16 amino acids. The V and J ends lost 3 bases and 5 bases, in that order; junction bases with no gene match: 9. This sample was taken from a study of cytomegalovirus exposure and HLA in healthy donors.

The sequenced sample consisted of PBMCs. This receptor was taken from a male donor in good health and CMV-seropositive. The rearrangement links TRBV18 to TRBJ2-5; 10 nucleotides align to TRBD1. The CDR3 spells CASSPTPGQGSETQYF. CDR3 sequence (DNA): TGTGCCAGCTCACCTACCCCGGGACAGGGGTCTGAGACCCAGTACTTC.